This T cell receptor beta chain was sequenced for a study of human T cells and chemical hapten exposure. Study details: The use of 2% DPC on roughly 2 cm by roughly 2 cm of upper inner arm skin constituted sensitization. Chiefly female patients presented with alopecia areata, totalis or universalis. Overall study findings and caveats: With regard to DPC sensitization, TCRs above 1 in 1000 frequency did not change.

This clonotype has a handful of counts. The antigen is unknown. Specified time point: patch test 2, 6 weeks after DPC sensitization. The sample's treatment: therapeutic diphenylcyclopropenone sensitization with weekly scalp DPC. In the library, unique molecular identifiers were attached to individual cDNA molecules. From the RACE reads, TCRdb called clonotypes with MiXCR, one entry per CDR3 protein. The repertoire consists of a few hundred thousand distinct CDR3 sequences, with nearly 6.5% occurring once and the leading ten covering over 5.5%. This CDR3 has 13 residues. The germline V gene has CDR1 MDHEN and CDR2 SYDVKM. The V end lost 3 bases, the J end lost 7 bases, and 12 bases lay between the germline ends.

Sequencing was performed on whole blood, taken in connection with sensitization to the hapten diphenylcyclopropenone (DPC). The genes are TRBV28 and TRBJ1-1; D remains unclear. This clonotype was sampled from a woman aged 18 to 35 with alopecia areata. Some clones in this sample may be carry-over from other donors' samples. In nucleotides, the CDR3 is TGTGCCAGCAGTTTCCTGGGGTACGGTGAAGCTTTCTTT. Its translation is CASSFLGYGEAFF. Full variable domain (remainder filled in from reference TRBV28 and TRBJ1-1): DVKVTQSSRYLVKRTGEKVFLECVQDMDHENMFWYRQDPGLGLRLIYFSYDVKMKEKGDIPEGYSVSREKKERFSLILESASTNQTSMYLCASSFLGYGEAFFGQGTRLTVV.